This record concerns one T cell receptor (beta chain) sequence. These data are taken from a study of blood T cell repertoires in COVID-19. Overall study context: Nucleic acid was either cDNA or gDNA, and it came from T cells, B-cell-depleted T cells, or PBMCs.

The CDR3 extends over 15 amino acids. The germline gives CDR1 SGHTA, CDR2 FQGTGA. The V end lost 2 bases, the J end lost 7 bases, and 15 bases lay between the germline ends. Authors' methods: Cell counts per sample came from amplifying reference gene primers. Repertoires were generated with immunoSEQ multiplex PCR, while TCRdb's copy carries only in-frame clones and drops some. V, J and clone size are those of that table, while D and trimming were read from the DNA. Of roughly 260,000 clones in the sample, roughly 86% were seen once. The TCR was taken from a woman between 50 and 59 years old with acute or convalescent COVID-19. This chain uses TRBV7-3 with TRBJ2-1; D is perhaps TRBD2 (8 bases). Sequencing input: peripheral blood. CDR3 protein: CASSLSIAGQNEQFF. The CDR3 bases are TGTGCCAGCAGCTTATCGATAGCGGGACAGAATGAGCAGTTCTTC.